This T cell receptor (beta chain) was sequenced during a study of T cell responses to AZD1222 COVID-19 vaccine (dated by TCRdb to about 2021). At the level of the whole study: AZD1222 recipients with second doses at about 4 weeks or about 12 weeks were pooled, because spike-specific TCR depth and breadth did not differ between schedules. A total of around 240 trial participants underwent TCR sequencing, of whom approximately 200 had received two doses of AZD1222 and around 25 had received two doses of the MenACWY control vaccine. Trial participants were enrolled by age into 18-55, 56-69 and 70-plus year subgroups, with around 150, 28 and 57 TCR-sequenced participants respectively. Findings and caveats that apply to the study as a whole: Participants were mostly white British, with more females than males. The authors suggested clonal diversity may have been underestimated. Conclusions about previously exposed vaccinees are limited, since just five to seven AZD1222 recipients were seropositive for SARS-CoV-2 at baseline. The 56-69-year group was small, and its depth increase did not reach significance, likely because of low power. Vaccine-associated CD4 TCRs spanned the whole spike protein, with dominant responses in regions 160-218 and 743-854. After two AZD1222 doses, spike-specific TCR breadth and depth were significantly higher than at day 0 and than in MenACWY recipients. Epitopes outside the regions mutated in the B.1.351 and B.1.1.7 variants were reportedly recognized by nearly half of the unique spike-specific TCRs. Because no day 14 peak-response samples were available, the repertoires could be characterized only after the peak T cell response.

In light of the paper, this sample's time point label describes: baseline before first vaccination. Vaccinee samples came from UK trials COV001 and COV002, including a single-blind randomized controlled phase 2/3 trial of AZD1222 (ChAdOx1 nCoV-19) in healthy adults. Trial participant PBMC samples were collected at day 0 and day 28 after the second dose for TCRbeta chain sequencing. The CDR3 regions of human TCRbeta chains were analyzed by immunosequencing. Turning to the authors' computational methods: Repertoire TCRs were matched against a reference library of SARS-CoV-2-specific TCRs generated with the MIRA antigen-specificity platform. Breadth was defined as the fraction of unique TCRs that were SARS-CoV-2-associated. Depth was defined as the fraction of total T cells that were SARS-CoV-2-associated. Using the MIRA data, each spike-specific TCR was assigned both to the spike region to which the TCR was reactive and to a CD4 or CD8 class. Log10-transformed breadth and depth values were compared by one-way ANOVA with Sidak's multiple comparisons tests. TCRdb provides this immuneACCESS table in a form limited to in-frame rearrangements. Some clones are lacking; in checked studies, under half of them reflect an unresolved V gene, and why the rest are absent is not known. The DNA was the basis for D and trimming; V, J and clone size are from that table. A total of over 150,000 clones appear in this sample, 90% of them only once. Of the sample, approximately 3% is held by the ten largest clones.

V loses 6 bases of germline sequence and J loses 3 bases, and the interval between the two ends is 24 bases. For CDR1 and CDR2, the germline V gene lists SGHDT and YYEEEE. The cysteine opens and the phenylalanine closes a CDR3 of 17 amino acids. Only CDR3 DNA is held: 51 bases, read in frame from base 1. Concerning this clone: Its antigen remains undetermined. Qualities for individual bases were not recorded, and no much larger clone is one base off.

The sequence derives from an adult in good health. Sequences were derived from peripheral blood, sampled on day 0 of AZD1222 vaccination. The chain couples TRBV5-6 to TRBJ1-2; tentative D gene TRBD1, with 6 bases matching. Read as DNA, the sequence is TGTGCCAGCACCAGGAGGGGGGCGGTAGTATTGGACTATGGCTACACCTTC. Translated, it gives CASTRRGAVVLDYGYTF.